This T cell receptor (beta chain) originates from a study of T cells after yellow fever vaccination. Notes on the study in general: Most clones from primary vaccination resurfaced after the booster (approximately 96% CD4, 88% CD8).

This clonotype was found a few times. Its specificity is not known. The CDR3 consists of 14 residues. Germline assignment: CDR1 SGHRS and CDR2 YFSETQ. The V gene lost 3 bases and the J gene lost 0 bases, with 8 bases spanning the gap. Using its own MiXCR run on the 5' RACE reads, TCRdb lists one record per CDR3 protein. The sample shows some 420,000 distinct CDR3 sequences, over 15% of them seen only once. The material was PBMCs, obtained before the yellow fever booster vaccination. The chain uses TRBV5-1 and TRBJ2-3; a weak D match, TRBD2 (5 bases). This clonotype was sampled from a man between 18 and 29 years old who received the YFV17D yellow fever vaccine. As DNA, the CDR3 is TGCGCCAGCAGCTACGGGGAAAGCACAGATACGCAGTATTTT. This codes for CASSYGESTDTQYF.